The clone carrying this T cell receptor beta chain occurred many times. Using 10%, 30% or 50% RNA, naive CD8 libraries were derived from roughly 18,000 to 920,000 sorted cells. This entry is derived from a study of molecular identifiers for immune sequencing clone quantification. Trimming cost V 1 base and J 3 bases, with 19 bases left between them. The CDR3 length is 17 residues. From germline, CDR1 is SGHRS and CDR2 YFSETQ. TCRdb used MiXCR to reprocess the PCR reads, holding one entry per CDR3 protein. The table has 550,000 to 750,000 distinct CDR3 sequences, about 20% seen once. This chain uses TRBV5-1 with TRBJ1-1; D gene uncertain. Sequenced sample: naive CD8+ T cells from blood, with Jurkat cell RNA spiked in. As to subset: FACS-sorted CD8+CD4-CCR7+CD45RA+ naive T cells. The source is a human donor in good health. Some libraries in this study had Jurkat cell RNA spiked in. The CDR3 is CASSLLSGGVFYTEAFF. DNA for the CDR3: TGCGCCAGCAGCTTGTTGTCAGGTGGGGTATTTTACACTGAAGCTTTCTTT.